Following are 15 T cell receptor beta chains from one sample sequenced in a study of shared clonotypes between healthy human individuals. Cells designated naive CD8 were CD45RO-negative and were positively selected for CCR7, with terminally differentiated effector memory CD45RA+ cells excluded. Sequencing was performed with immunoSEQ multiplex PCR; in TCRdb, only in-frame clones are kept and a portion is missing. The data contain around 2,100,000 clones, about 95% of them singletons. Material: naive CD8+ T cells sorted from blood. The receptors shown here come from a man aged 18 to 35 in good health.

The chain has TRBV28 and TRBJ2-7; tentatively, D is TRBD1 (6 bases). The CDR3 length is 16 residues. V lost 5 bases and J lost 2, with 19 bases in between. From germline, CDR1 is MDHEN and CDR2 SYDVKM. CDR3 nucleotides: TGTGCCAGCAGTCTCCCGGACAGTCCCGGGGCCTACGAGCAGTACTTC. Translating it yields CASSLPDSPGAYEQYF. Full variable domain (rest looked up from reference TRBV28 and TRBJ2-7): DVKVTQSSRYLVKRTGEKVFLECVQDMDHENMFWYRQDPGLGLRLIYFSYDVKMKEKGDIPEGYSVSREKKERFSLILESASTNQTSMYLCASSLPDSPGAYEQYFGPGTRLTVT.

The chain combines TRBV6-1 with TRBJ2-3, with TRBD2 matching 11 bases. From germline, CDR1 is MNHNS and CDR2 SASEGT. The V gene end was trimmed by 5 bases and the J gene end by 3 bases; junction bases not matched to a gene: 4. The CDR3 is 15 residues long. This CDR3 reads CASSHLAGGTDTQYF. DNA of the CDR3: TGTGCCAGCAGTCATCTAGCGGGGGGTACAGATACGCAGTATTTT.

The chain uses TRBV7-9 and TRBJ2-5; D is unresolved. The CDR3 is 12 residues long. The V gene's germline CDR1 is SEHNR and CDR2 FQNEAQ (reference sequence). V dropped 4 bases and J dropped 9 bases, with 12 bases sitting between them. The CDR3 sequence: CASSSHLGAQYF. CDR3 sequence (DNA): TGTGCCAGCAGCTCACATCTCGGAGCCCAGTACTTC.

The chain employs TRBV15 and TRBJ2-6; 7 bases match TRBD1. This CDR3 contains 18 residues. Germline CDR1 LNHNV, CDR2 YYDKDF (reference sequence). The ends lost 1 base at V and 3 bases at J; junction bases unmatched: 9. The CDR3 loop reads CATSRARQGTDGANVLTF. The CDR3 bases are TGTGCCACCAGCAGAGCTCGACAGGGTACGGATGGGGCCAACGTCCTGACTTTC.

The V and J genes are TRBV4-3 and TRBJ2-5; 8 bases agree with TRBD2. The CDR3 loop spans 15 amino acids. J lost 2 bases, V lost 0 bases, and 2 bases had no gene match. In germline, CDR1 is LGHNA, CDR2 YSLEER. The CDR3 nucleotides read TGCGCCAGCAGCCAAGACGGGAGGGAACAAGAGACCCAGTACTTC. Residues: CASSQDGREQETQYF.

The V and J genes are TRBV6-1 and TRBJ1-2, with 7 bases identical to TRBD1. The CDR3 is 16 amino acids. Germline-derived CDR1 and CDR2 are MNHNS and SASEGT. The J segment lost 2 bases and the V segment lost 4 bases, leaving 10 bases of the junction unmatched. The CDR3 here is CASSVLQGTGNYGYTF. The CDR3 DNA is TGTGCCAGCAGTGTCCTACAGGGGACGGGAAACTATGGCTACACCTTC.

This clone was counted once. The gene calls are TRBV5-4 and TRBJ1-1; D perhaps matches TRBD1 (6 bases). The CDR3 has 13 residues. The V end was cut by 3 bases, the J end by 1 base, with 7 bases between. Germline-derived CDR1 and CDR2 are SGHNT and YYREEE (reference sequence). CDR3 in DNA: TGTGCCAGCAGCTGGGGGCAGAACACTGAAGCTTTCTTT. Translation gives CASSWGQNTEAFF.

The gene calls are TRBV19 and TRBJ2-7; 7 bases fit TRBD1. The J segment lost 3 bases and the V segment lost 2 bases, leaving 4 bases of the junction unmatched. The CDR3 consists of 14 residues. The V gene's germline CDR1 is LNHDA and CDR2 SQIVND (reference sequence). This CDR3 is CASSIYDRDYEQYF. The DNA of the CDR3 is TGTGCCAGTAGTATATACGACAGGGACTACGAGCAGTACTTC.

The chain carries TRBV6-1 and TRBJ1-4; D not resolved. CDR3 length: 14 amino acids. Trimming stripped 2 bases from V and 6 bases from J, with 10 bases between. The germline V gene encodes CDR1 MNHNS and CDR2 SASEGT. The CDR3 spells CASSEWRTDEKLFF. CDR3 DNA: TGTGCCAGCAGTGAATGGCGAACGGATGAAAAACTGTTTTTT.

This sequence joins TRBV2 and TRBJ2-2; perhaps TRBD1 as D (6 bases). Trimming shortened V by 11 bases and J by 4 bases, and 14 bases separated the two germline ends. The CDR3 extends over 13 amino acids. Germline V CDR1 and CDR2: SNHLY, FYNNEI. The CDR3 nucleotides read TGTGCCGGGGGCAGTTCTGGCACCGGGGAGCTGTTTTTT. It is translated as CAGGSSGTGELFF.

The rearrangement joins TRBV27 to TRBJ2-5; D is perhaps TRBD1 (5 bases). There are 15 residues in the CDR3. V was clipped by 3 bases and J by 2 bases, with 13 bases between them. Per germline, CDR1 MNHEY and CDR2 SMNVEV (reference sequence). In DNA form, the CDR3 reads TGTGCCAGCAGTTTTGGGGCCCTGGGACAAGAGACCCAGTACTTC. This gives the protein CASSFGALGQETQYF.

The chain is built from TRBV7-3 and TRBJ2-1; 11 positions match TRBD2. V gave up 4 bases and J gave up 5 bases; unmatched junction bases: 7. The V gene's germline CDR1 is SGHTA and CDR2 FQGTGA. The CDR3 sequence is 16 residues long. CDR3 bases: TGTGCCAGCAGCTCCCTAGCGGGGGGATCTAACAATGAGCAGTTCTTC. Translating gives CASSSLAGGSNNEQFF.

A note on this clone: A read error may produce the germline difference seen at one junction end. The rearrangement uses TRBV11-2 and TRBJ2-1; D not resolved. Per germline, CDR1 SGHAT and CDR2 FQNNGV. This CDR3 is built from 14 residues. The CDR3 spells CASSLDGSYHEQFF. DNA of the CDR3: TGTGCCAGCAGCTTAGATGGTAGCTACCATGAGCAGTTCTTC.

The CDR3 loop is CASSRLTGVEYEQYF. The DNA of the CDR3 is TGCGCCAGCAGCCGCCTAACGGGGGTAGAGTACGAGCAGTACTTC. The gene calls are TRBV4-3 and TRBJ2-7; a weak D match, TRBD2 (6 bases). V lost 4 bases to trimming and J lost 4 bases, with 17 bases between them. CDR3 length: 15 amino acids. The V gene's germline CDR1 is LGHNA and CDR2 YSLEER.

The chain employs TRBV28 and TRBJ1-2; 8 bases agree with TRBD1. Germline CDR1 and CDR2: MDHEN and SYDVKM. The CDR3 spans 14 residues. The ends lost 3 bases at V and 3 bases at J; junction bases unmatched: 3. CDR3 bases: TGTGCCAGCAGTTTGCAGGGGGCGGACTATGGCTACACCTTC. It codes for CASSLQGADYGYTF.